The T cell receptor (beta chain) under discussion was sequenced for a study of shared clonotypes between healthy human individuals (dated by TCRdb to the early 2020s). Concerning the study at large: Three men and two women, aged 18 to 49 years, made up the cohort. Each donor's leukapheresis produced roughly between roughly 0.85 and 10 billion PBMCs. For each donor, CD4 naive and CD4 memory were each given three plates, CD8 naive was given two plates, and CD8 memory was given one plate. Different laboratories and diverse techniques were used to prepare libraries and sequence TCR repertoires, to increase sequencing depth and limit assay-specific biases. Blood TCR repertoires of five healthy adults were deeply sequenced to estimate repertoire size and the extent of clonotype sharing between individuals.

Donors were healthy HIV-negative adults with no recently reported acute infections or vaccinations. Every donor was a Caucasian adult residing in Nashville, Tennessee, USA. CD4+ T cells were enriched by magnetic negative selection; naive cells were then positively selected on CD45RA, and the negative fraction formed the memory subset. Blood was obtained by leukapheresis, after which PBMCs were separated by Ficoll-Histopaque density gradient centrifugation and cryopreserved in liquid nitrogen vapor phase. Analytical flow cytometry was used to check the purity and quantity of every magnetically sorted T cell population. Genomic DNA was isolated from every sorted fraction and measured by UV absorbance on a Nanodrop 2000c. In the case of this clone: The antigen it binds to is not known. Base qualities are not at hand, and no much larger clone is one base apart. This specimen includes other DNA sequences encoding the same CDR3.

General study outcomes and caveats: Pairwise subsampling indicated that sequencing depth was expected to affect the degree of clonotype sharing among donors. Sampling was restricted to blood, and TCR repertoires in tissues likely differ from the TCR repertoires found in blood. Naive subsets generally had larger estimated clonotype richness than memory subsets. Rarefaction of sorted-subset datasets indicated incomplete sequencing despite the large sequencing depth. The genetic and exposure-history diversity represented was limited by the small number of donors. Across a few donors, approximately 5% of naive CD4, over 3% of naive CD8, 2.3% of memory CD4, and over 0.35% of memory CD8 clonotypes were shared. Clonotypes shared by all four sorted-subset donors showed higher generation probabilities than non-shared clonotypes.

The junction carries 7 bases between V and J, which are trimmed by 4 bases and 4 bases respectively. The germline V gene supplies CDR1 MDHEN and CDR2 SYDVKM. Including the terminal cysteine and phenylalanine, the CDR3 comprises 12 residues. Left in the record is the CDR3 DNA by itself, 36 bases read in frame from the first base. Using the deep immunoSEQ assay, multiplex PCR amplified TCR CDR3 regions from genomic DNA. For each cell subset, the extracted genomic DNA was distributed evenly across all wells of several immunoSEQ 96-well plates, and each plate served as one replicate. For sorted subsets, around 200 ng genomic DNA, equal to about 30,000 T cell genomes, was loaded into each replicate PCR. Purified libraries were quantified with a Qubit 3.0 fluorometer, sized on a Bioanalyzer 2100, and re-quantified with the KAPA Library Quantification kit. Every immunoSEQ 96-well plate was sequenced on a separate single-read 150-cycle Illumina NextSeq 550 flow cell. From the authors' description of their analysis: Because the immunoSEQ output included only junctional sequences and no quality scores, the filtering could not be the same as the filtering used for full-length reads. Sequences were annotated with PyIR, a Python wrapper for IgBLAST v1.9, using IMGT germline references to assign V/J genes and CDR3. Reads with weak V/J assignments (E-value above 1e-6), missing CDR3, stop codons, out-of-frame junctions, or ambiguous translated residues were removed. V3J clonotypes were defined as sequences sharing an identical inferred V gene, J gene, and CDR3 amino acid sequence. Percentage overlap between repertoires was computed as shared unique clonotypes divided by the size of the smaller repertoire. Repertoire richness was assessed with RTK rarefaction, the Chao1 estimator, and Recon v2.1 estimates of unobserved clonotypes. Generation probabilities for all TCRbeta clonotypes obtained by the gDNA method from four donors were computed using OLGA. The source is immuneACCESS, and TCRdb retained only in-frame sequences with V and J called. Part of the clones is not carried over; for the studies checked, unresolved V genes explain less than half of this, and the remainder is unexplained. Clone size and the V and J calls come from that table; the DNA yielded D and trimming. The table for this sample lists under 650,000 clones; 95% to 97% of them were counted only once. About 0.064% of the sample comes from the top ten.

The sample was naive CD4+ T cells sorted from blood. The sample's cell subset or site label is to be understood as: CD45RA+ positively selected. This receptor was taken from a woman in her twenties or thirties in good health. The sequence is built from TRBV28 and TRBJ1-2; TRBD1 might be the D gene, on 5 matching bases. The nucleotide sequence is TGTGCCAGCAGTTCCGGGGGCTATGGCTACACCTTC. This codes for CASSSGGYGYTF.